The 21 T cell receptor beta chains listed next were all sequenced from one sample in a study of shared clonotypes between healthy human individuals. Data came from immunoSEQ multiplex PCR; TCRdb stores just in-frame clones and leaves some out. The table includes a few million clones, almost 96% detected once. The sample consisted of naive CD4+ T cells sorted from blood. Subset indicated: CD45RA+ positively selected. These receptor sequences come from a man in his late teens or twenties in good health.

The chain combines TRBV18 with TRBJ2-1; unclear D gene. The V end lost 3 bases, the J end lost 7 bases, and 19 bases lay between the germline ends. Germline CDR1 is KGHSH and CDR2 is LQKENI. The CDR3 runs to 16 residues. The DNA of the CDR3 is TGTGCCAGCTCACCCCGCCGTGATGGTAGCCATAATGAGCAGTTCTTC. Residues: CASSPRRDGSHNEQFF.

The chain has TRBV7-2 and TRBJ1-2; no reliable D call. V gave up 5 bases and J gave up 8 bases, with 18 bases separating them. Germline loops: CDR1 SGHTA, CDR2 FQGNSA. The CDR3 runs 14 residues. The CDR3 DNA sequence: TGTGCCAGCAGCCTACTGCAGGCTTACGAGGGCTACACCTTC. It translates to CASSLLQAYEGYTF.

The chain recombines TRBV18 with TRBJ1-1; weak D call: TRBD1 (5 bases). Germline V CDR1 and CDR2: KGHSH, LQKENI. The CDR3 covers 14 residues. V lost 0 bases and J 4 bases, leaving 9 bases between the germline ends. The CDR3 region has the DNA TGTGCCAGCTCACCACCGTGGGGGGTCACTGAAGCTTTCTTT. Translating gives CASSPPWGVTEAFF.

The chain couples TRBV6-5 to TRBJ2-2; TRBD1 is a possible D gene (5 bases). Germline values: CDR1 MNHEY, CDR2 SVGAGI. The CDR3 sequence is 15 residues long. Trimming removed 2 bases from V and 11 bases from J, with 18 bases in between. CDR3 amino acids: CASSYLQGSNFELFF. Here the CDR3 DNA reads TGTGCCAGCAGTTACCTCCAGGGTAGTAACTTCGAGCTGTTTTTT.

V gene TRBV18 combines with J gene TRBJ1-5; TRBD1 matches 8 bases. Germline CDR1 and CDR2: KGHSH and LQKENI. J lost 4 bases, V lost 2 bases, and 10 bases had no gene match. The CDR3 loop spans 17 amino acids. CDR3 sequence (DNA): TGTGCCAGCTCACCAAACGGACAGGGAGGGGAAAATCAGCCCCAGCATTTT. Encoded protein: CASSPNGQGGENQPQHF. The whole variable domain, remainder taken from reference TRBV18 and TRBJ1-5, is NAGVMQNPRHLVRRRGQEARLRCSPMKGHSHVYWYRQLPEEGLKFMVYLQKENIIDESGMPKERFSAEFPKEGPSILRIQQVVRGDSAAYFCASSPNGQGGENQPQHFGDGTRLSIL.

The chain couples TRBV5-4 to TRBJ1-5, with a possible D match to TRBD1 (5 bases). This CDR3 has 18 amino acids. V lost 3 bases and J lost 0, with 19 bases in between. Germline values: CDR1 SGHNT, CDR2 YYREEE (reference sequence). CDR3 DNA sequence: TGTGCCAGCAGCTCGGGTGGGGCAGGGCCTTATAGCAATCAGCCCCAGCATTTT. As protein: CASSSGGAGPYSNQPQHF.

This chain links TRBV6-6 with TRBJ2-2, with D perhaps matching TRBD1 or TRBD2 (6 bases each). Germline V CDR1 and CDR2: MNHNY, SVGAGI (reference sequence). The CDR3 runs to 15 residues. The ends were cut back, 8 bases at V and 5 bases at J, with 18 bases in the middle. As DNA, the CDR3 is TGTGCCAGCTCAAACAGAGGGGGAGGAACCGGGGAGCTGTTTTTT. Protein: CASSNRGGGTGELFF.

The V gene is TRBV5-4, the J gene TRBJ2-2; 10 positions match TRBD1. With V trimmed by 4 bases and J by 2 bases, 5 bases remained unmatched. Per germline, CDR1 SGHNT and CDR2 YYREEE (reference sequence). CDR3 length equals 16 residues. The CDR3 nucleotides are TGTGCCAGCAGCCCAAGGACAGGGGGTAACACCGGGGAGCTGTTTTTT. Translation: CASSPRTGGNTGELFF.

This clone appeared a few times. V and J are TRBV7-8 and TRBJ1-6; TRBD1 is a possible D gene (6 bases). CDR1 and CDR2 (germline): SGHVS, FQNEAQ. This CDR3 region has 14 residues. V was shortened by 3 bases and J by 10 bases, with 13 bases between the two germline ends. CDR3 DNA sequence: TGTGCCAGCAGCTTGGGACAAAAGGCGTCACCCCTCCACTTT. Encoded protein: CASSLGQKASPLHF.

The V and J genes are TRBV1 and TRBJ2-5; TRBD2 reflects the table's D call only, with no check against the DNA. TRBV1 is given as a pseudogene. CDR3 length: 14 residues. CDR3 loop: CTSSQEEGRETQYF. The CDR3, as DNA: TGCACCAGCAGCCAAGAGGAGGGAAGGGAGACCCAGTACTTC.

The V and J genes are TRBV5-1 and TRBJ2-2; 7 nucleotides line up with TRBD2. Germline CDR1 is SGHRS and CDR2 is YFSETQ. V shed 5 bases and J 6 bases; nucleotides not matched to a gene: 7. CDR3 length: 14 amino acids. The CDR3 nucleotides are TGCGCCAGCAGGCCTGGACTAGTTTCCGGGGAGCTGTTTTTT. Its protein is CASRPGLVSGELFF.

The V call is TRBV6-6, the J call TRBJ2-3, with 11 bases matching TRBD1. CDR3 length equals 15 residues. CDR1 is MNHNY, CDR2 SVGAGI, per germline (reference sequence). Unmatched junction bases numbered 7, after V lost 7 bases and J lost 4 bases. The CDR3 sequence is CASTRTGGIADTQYF. The CDR3 DNA is TGTGCCAGCACACGGACAGGGGGCATCGCAGATACGCAGTATTTT.

The chain couples TRBV6-1 to TRBJ2-1; 8 bases are a match to TRBD1. CDR1 is MNHNS and CDR2 is SASEGT in the germline V gene. The CDR3 extends over 15 amino acids. V trimming: 6 bases; J trimming: 10 bases; junction bases outside the gene matches: 14. As DNA, the CDR3 is TGTGCCAGCAGCTTCGACCCTACGGACAGGGAAGAGCAGTTCTTC. As protein: CASSFDPTDREEQFF.

The chain uses TRBV4-3 and TRBJ2-6; no clear D gene. Trimming left V 0 bases short and J 2 bases short, with 8 bases between. The CDR3 length is 16 residues. Germline CDR1 and CDR2: LGHNA and YSLEER. The CDR3 nucleotides read TGCGCCAGCAGCCAAGATATGAACCCTGGGGCCAACGTCCTGACTTTC. The encoded protein is CASSQDMNPGANVLTF.

The rearrangement links TRBV6-1 to TRBJ2-1; TRBD1 matches 11 bases. Germline values: CDR1 MNHNS, CDR2 SASEGT. The V segment lost 10 bases and the J segment 2 bases; nucleotides outside the gene matches: 7. The CDR3 covers 15 residues. CDR3 sequence: CANKRTGGTYNEQFF. CDR3 bases: TGTGCCAACAAACGGACAGGGGGCACCTACAATGAGCAGTTCTTC.

The rearrangement joins TRBV6-6 to TRBJ2-7, with D possibly TRBD2 on 5 matching bases. V was cut by 0 bases and J by 0 bases, with 9 bases left in between. Germline V CDR1 and CDR2: MNHNY, SVGAGI (reference sequence). This CDR3 region has 15 residues. This CDR3 reads CASSYSALDSYEQYF. The CDR3 DNA reads as TGTGCCAGCAGTTACTCGGCACTAGACTCCTACGAGCAGTACTTC.

The rearrangement links TRBV7-9 to TRBJ2-7; D uncertain. The CDR3 consists of 19 residues. Trimming took off 4 bases at V and 3 bases at J, with 28 bases between the two ends. Germline V gives CDR1 SEHNR, CDR2 FQNEAQ (reference sequence). CDR3 loop: CASSSKQTPTFSPLYEQYF. The CDR3 coding sequence is TGTGCCAGCAGCTCCAAGCAAACCCCGACTTTCTCTCCACTCTACGAGCAGTACTTC.

The genes are TRBV6-1 and TRBJ1-1; D possibly corresponds to TRBD1 (5 bases). The germline CDR1 and CDR2 sequences are MNHNS and SASEGT. This CDR3 has 14 residues. Trimming cost V 9 bases and J 6 bases, with 20 bases left between them. In nucleotides, the CDR3 is TGTGCCAGTACGGACACTACGGGTCCCGCTGAAGCTTTCTTT. Its translation is CASTDTTGPAEAFF.

The chain uses TRBV1 and TRBJ1-2. TRBV1 is designated a pseudogene. The CDR3 is 15 amino acids. CDR3 in amino acids: CTSSQEGTPPGGYTF. The CDR3 DNA is TGCACCAGCAGCCAAGAAGGGACTCCACCGGGTGGCTACACCTTC.

The chain joins TRBV25-1 to TRBJ2-3; D gene unclear. CDR3 length: 16 residues. Deletions cut 1 base from V and 7 bases from J, with 18 bases between. Germline CDR1 MGHDK, CDR2 SYGVNS. CDR3 amino acids: CASSESGSPTVNTQYF. The CDR3 DNA sequence: TGTGCCAGCAGTGAATCGGGTAGCCCAACCGTTAATACGCAGTATTTT. Filled out from reference TRBV25-1 and TRBJ2-3, the complete variable domain reads EADIYQTPRYLVIGTGKKITLECSQTMGHDKMYWYQQDPGMELHLIHYSYGVNSTEKGDLSSESTVSRIRTEHFPLTLESARPSHTSQYLCASSESGSPTVNTQYFGPGTRLTVL.

Details on this clone: The identical CDR3 is also encoded by other nucleotide sequences in the sample. V and J are TRBV2 and TRBJ1-4; D unresolved. The CDR3 length is 11 residues. CDR1 SNHLY and CDR2 FYNNEI come from the germline V gene. V lost 3 bases and J lost 8, with 4 bases in between. The CDR3 DNA follows: TGTGCCAGCAGTGAGCGGGAAAAACTGTTTTTT. This gives the protein CASSEREKLFF. The entire variable domain, with the rest obtained from reference TRBV2 and TRBJ1-4, is as follows: EPEVTQTPSHQVTQMGQEVILRCVPISNHLYFYWYRQILGQKVEFLVSFYNNEISEKSEIFDDQFSVERPDGSNFTLKIRSTKLEDSAMYFCASSEREKLFFGSGTQLSVL.